The 5 T cell receptor beta chains below come from one sample, sequenced in a study of cytomegalovirus exposure and HLA in healthy donors. The PCR contained 60 Vbeta and 13 Jbeta primers. Only in-frame clones appear in the TCRdb table, and some are missing; sequencing was by immunoSEQ multiplex PCR. Of about 59,000 clones in the sample, roughly 83% were seen once. The sequenced material came from PBMCs. These receptors were obtained from a human donor in good health.

V usage is TRBV9 and J usage is TRBJ2-3; D is perhaps TRBD1 (5 bases). With 0 bases removed from V and 6 bases from J, the gap between germline ends came to 26 bases. The germline gives CDR1 SGDLS, CDR2 YYNGEE. The CDR3 spans 19 residues. This CDR3 is CASSVVDKLWQLCYDTQYF. CDR3 coding DNA: TGTGCCAGCAGCGTAGTGGACAAGTTGTGGCAGCTTTGTTACGATACGCAGTATTTT.

As DNA, the CDR3 is TGTGCCAGCAGTCGGGACAGATACGAGCAGTACTTC. As protein: CASSRDRYEQYF. The genes are TRBV2 and TRBJ2-7, with TRBD1 identical over 7 bases. V lost 5 bases to trimming and J lost 4 bases; unmatched junction nucleotides: 2. Germline assignment: CDR1 SNHLY and CDR2 FYNNEI. The CDR3 spans 12 residues.

The V and J genes are TRBV7-2 and TRBJ2-2, with 8 bases identical to TRBD1. The trim removed 1 base at V and 7 bases at J, leaving 8 bases unmatched. This CDR3 spans 16 amino acids. Germline V gives CDR1 SGHTA, CDR2 FQGNSA. CDR3 in DNA: TGTGCCAGCAGCTTAGGTGGGCAGGGGGCCATCGGGGAGCTGTTTTTT. Residues: CASSLGGQGAIGELFF.

This chain connects TRBV19 to TRBJ2-7, with 11 nucleotides matching TRBD2. CDR1 and CDR2 (germline): LNHDA, SQIVND (reference sequence). Trimming took 6 bases from V and 5 from J; bases not matched to a gene: 15. This CDR3 comprises 17 residues. The CDR3 is CASSAPELAGGPNEQYF. CDR3 in DNA: TGTGCCAGTAGCGCACCCGAATTAGCGGGAGGGCCCAACGAGCAGTACTTC.

V and J are TRBV19 and TRBJ1-1; no definite D call. The CDR3 has 12 amino acids. The V gene lost 5 bases and the J gene lost 0 bases, with 4 bases spanning the gap. Germline assignment: CDR1 LNHDA and CDR2 SQIVND (reference sequence). DNA for the CDR3: TGTGCCAGTAGTCCTCTGAACACTGAAGCTTTCTTT. Protein sequence: CASSPLNTEAFF.